The next 26 T cell receptor beta chains were all read from a single sample in a study of blood T cell repertoires in COVID-19. TCRdb's table, derived via immunoSEQ multiplex PCR, lists solely in-frame clones and lacks some. The sample carries about 190,000 clones, 84% recorded once. Sequenced input: peripheral blood. The receptors come from a woman aged 65 to 85 with active or convalescent COVID-19.

The V and J genes are TRBV2 and TRBJ1-1; D unclear. The CDR3 extends over 14 amino acids. V was cut by 7 bases and J by 1 base, with 13 bases left in between. Per the germline V gene, CDR1 is SNHLY and CDR2 is FYNNEI. The CDR3 DNA sequence: TGTGCCAGCATGGGAGGGCGGGGGAACACTGAAGCTTTCTTT. Protein: CASMGGRGNTEAFF.

The chain couples TRBV6-5 to TRBJ2-5; D might be TRBD1 (5 bases). V was cut by 7 bases and J by 4 bases, with 13 bases left in between. CDR1 is MNHEY and CDR2 is SVGAGI in the germline V gene. The CDR3 length is 13 residues. The CDR3: CASTRQTLETQYF. As DNA, the CDR3 is TGTGCCAGCACTAGACAGACGCTAGAGACCCAGTACTTC.

The gene calls are TRBV30 and TRBJ2-1; 16 bases map to TRBD2. The CDR3 totals 17 residues. With 3 bases clipped from V and 9 bases from J, the junction kept 11 bases outside the gene matches. CDR1 and CDR2 from the germline V gene are GTSNPN and SVGIG (reference sequence). The CDR3 region has the DNA TGTGCCTGGAGCCTACCGGGACTAGCGGGAGGGGCGAGTGAGCAGTTCTTC. Its translation is CAWSLPGLAGGASEQFF.

J is TRBJ1-2 and V is TRBV7-9; no firm D call. The CDR3 loop spans 15 amino acids. Germline V gene data show CDR1 as SEHNR and CDR2 as FQNEAQ (reference sequence). Trimming left V 4 bases short and J 2 bases short, with 14 bases between. This CDR3 reads CASSSLAEINYGYTF. The CDR3 nucleotides are TGTGCCAGCAGCTCACTAGCAGAGATAAACTATGGCTACACCTTC.

This chain joins TRBV5-1 and TRBJ1-6, with 9 bases aligning to TRBD1. V was clipped by 2 bases and J by 11 bases; unmatched bases: 11. Germline CDR1 and CDR2: SGHRS and YFSETQ. The CDR3 is 16 residues long. The CDR3 reads CASSLSSTGGKAPLHF. DNA for the CDR3: TGCGCCAGCAGCTTAAGCTCGACAGGGGGTAAAGCACCCCTCCACTTT. Filled out from reference TRBV5-1 and TRBJ1-6, the complete variable domain reads KAGVTQTPRYLIKTRGQQVTLSCSPISGHRSVSWYQQTPGQGLQFLFEYFSETQRNKGNFPGRFSGRQFSNSRSEMNVSTLELGDSALYLCASSLSSTGGKAPLHFGNGTRLTVT.

The V gene is TRBV4-2, the J gene TRBJ2-3; 10 bases align to TRBD2. The CDR3 has 17 residues. CDR1 and CDR2 from the germline V gene are LGHNA and YNFKEQ. V gave up 0 bases and J gave up 4 bases; unmatched junction bases: 7. The DNA for the CDR3 is TGTGCCAGCAGCCAAGATGGCGTAGCGGGAGGAGCAGATACGCAGTATTTT. Its protein is CASSQDGVAGGADTQYF.

V usage is TRBV11-2 and J usage is TRBJ2-3; 8 bases align to TRBD2. This CDR3 has 17 amino acids. CDR1 and CDR2 (germline): SGHAT, FQNNGV. The trim removed 0 bases at V and 4 bases at J, leaving 9 bases unmatched. As DNA, the CDR3 is TGTGCCAGCAGCTTAGATCCGACGGGACTAGGGGCAGATACGCAGTATTTT. As protein: CASSLDPTGLGADTQYF.

For the CDR3, the DNA is TGTGCCAGCAGCTTGGCGGGCGGGGTTAACACCGGGGAGCTGTTTTTT. This sequence encodes CASSLAGGVNTGELFF. The V gene is TRBV5-5, the J gene TRBJ2-2; weak D call: TRBD2 (6 bases). The CDR3 runs to 16 residues. Germline CDR1 SGHKS, CDR2 YYEKEE (reference sequence). Trimming removed 0 bases at V and 2 bases at J, with 11 bases between. The variable domain in full, completed from reference TRBV5-5 and TRBJ2-2, reads DAGVTQSPTHLIKTRGQQVTLRCSPISGHKSVSWYQQVLGQGPQFIFQYYEKEERGRGNFPDRFSARQFPNYSSELNVNALLLGDSALYLCASSLAGGVNTGELFFGEGSRLTVL.

This clone was seen many times. The V and J genes are TRBV11-2 and TRBJ2-7; D unresolved. V lost 2 bases, J lost 4 bases, and 18 bases lay in between. The CDR3 length is 16 residues. From germline, CDR1 is SGHAT and CDR2 FQNNGV. The DNA for the CDR3 is TGTGCCAGCAGCTTAAGGATGGGCAGGTCTTCGTACGAGCAGTACTTC. Its translation is CASSLRMGRSSYEQYF.

The chain is built from TRBV9 and TRBJ1-4; TRBD1 agrees at 9 bases. The V segment lost 0 bases and the J segment 5 bases; nucleotides outside the gene matches: 2. Germline V gene sequence: CDR1 SGDLS, CDR2 YYNGEE. This CDR3 comprises 15 residues. The CDR3 protein is CASSVGGTGNEKLFF. For the CDR3, the DNA is TGTGCCAGCAGCGTAGGGGGGACAGGGAATGAAAAACTGTTTTTT.

The chain employs TRBV19 and TRBJ2-7, with 8 bases that match TRBD2. In germline, CDR1 is LNHDA, CDR2 SQIVND (reference sequence). Trimming cost V 5 bases and J 2 bases; bases outside gene matches: 8. This CDR3 has 15 amino acids. CDR3 DNA sequence: TGTGCCAGTAGTTTCACGAGCGGGGGCGCCTACGAGCAGTACTTC. Translated, it gives CASSFTSGGAYEQYF.

The chain couples TRBV3-1 (or the pseudogene TRBV3-2) to TRBJ1-3; no firm D call. Trimming pared 0 bases from V and 0 bases from J, leaving 12 bases between. The CDR3 length is 17 residues. CDR1 and CDR2 from the germline V gene are LGHDT and YNNKEL (reference sequence). CDR3 loop: CASSQEFQRSSGNTIYF. The CDR3 bases are TGTGCCAGCAGCCAAGAGTTCCAGAGGAGCTCTGGAAACACCATATATTTT.

This clone showed up just a few times. The V gene is TRBV5-4, the J gene TRBJ1-2, with unresolved D. Trimming removed 4 bases from V and 0 bases from J, with 10 bases in between. The CDR3 spans 14 residues. Germline V gene data show CDR1 as SGHNT and CDR2 as YYREEE (reference sequence). The CDR3 nucleotides read TGTGCCAGCAGCCGCAGAGACACTAACTATGGCTACACCTTC. Its protein is CASSRRDTNYGYTF.

On this clone itself: Other DNA sequences of this sample code for an identical CDR3. This chain links TRBV27 with TRBJ2-1, with TRBD2 identical over 8 bases. The germline gives CDR1 MNHEY, CDR2 SMNVEV (reference sequence). V dropped 5 bases and J dropped 4; count of bases not matched to a gene: 4. CDR3 length: 14 amino acids. For the CDR3, the DNA is TGTGCCAGCAGTCTCGGGACTAGTTACAATGAGCAGTTCTTC. It codes for CASSLGTSYNEQFF.

The DNA of the CDR3 is TGTGCCAGTAGTATTCGACAGGGTCCCCCCCATTTT. This encodes CASSIRQGPPHF. J is TRBJ1-5 and V is TRBV19, with TRBD1 matching 7 bases. Germline V gives CDR1 LNHDA, CDR2 SQIVND (reference sequence). J lost 16 bases, V lost 3 bases, and 9 bases had no gene match. The CDR3 loop spans 12 amino acids.

The chain has TRBV5-1 and TRBJ2-7; TRBD2 might be the D (5 bases). V dropped 5 bases and J dropped 2 bases, with 11 bases sitting between them. Germline V CDR1 and CDR2: SGHRS, YFSETQ. The CDR3 sequence is 13 residues long. In DNA, the CDR3 is TGCGCCAGCAGACATAGCGCCACCTACGAGCAGTACTTC. It encodes CASRHSATYEQYF.

In regard to this clone: Within the sample, other DNA sequences also encode this same CDR3. This chain links TRBV28 with TRBJ1-1; no firm D call. Deletions cut 5 bases from V and 2 bases from J, with 6 bases between. Per germline, CDR1 MDHEN and CDR2 SYDVKM. CDR3 size: 12 residues. The CDR3, as DNA: TGTGCCAGCAGTGAGAGAAACACTGAAGCTTTCTTT. Encoded protein: CASSERNTEAFF.

CDR3 in DNA: TGTGCCAGCAGTTCGGAGGGTGATCAGCCCCAGCATTTT. It translates to CASSSEGDQPQHF. The rearrangement links TRBV21-1 to TRBJ1-5. TRBV21-1 is a documented pseudogene. The CDR3 covers 13 residues.

This chain connects TRBV5-1 to TRBJ1-1, with 7 bases lining up with TRBD1. The CDR3 sequence is 16 residues long. The V gene's germline CDR1 is SGHRS and CDR2 YFSETQ. Losses at the gene ends were 0 bases for V and 1 base for J; bases not matched to a gene: 6. The CDR3 DNA is TGCGCCAGCAGCTTGGCAGGGGGGATTTCGAACACTGAAGCTTTCTTT. Translated, it gives CASSLAGGISNTEAFF.

V is TRBV7-6 and J is TRBJ2-1; tentative D call: TRBD1 (5 bases). Trimming removed 5 bases from V and 9 bases from J, with 26 bases in between. Looked up from germline, CDR1 is SGHVS and CDR2 is FNYEAQ. CDR3 length: 17 amino acids. CDR3 residues: CASSVRGPGNLRGEQFF. The DNA for the CDR3 is TGTGCCAGCAGCGTAAGGGGTCCCGGAAACCTCCGAGGTGAGCAGTTCTTC.

This chain joins TRBV27 and TRBJ2-3; 8 bases are a match to TRBD2. The CDR3 has 15 amino acids. Losses at the gene ends were 8 bases for V and 6 bases for J; bases not matched to a gene: 13. Germline V lookup: CDR1 MNHEY, CDR2 SMNVEV (reference sequence). The CDR3 region is CASSMGAGDADTQYF. Written as DNA, the CDR3 is TGTGCCAGCTCAATGGGAGCGGGAGATGCGGATACGCAGTATTTT.

For the CDR3, the DNA is TGCGCCAGCAGTGAGTTCGAGGATACGCAGTATTTT. Its translation: CASSEFEDTQYF. The chain combines TRBV10-1 with TRBJ2-3; no reliable D call. Germline-derived CDR1 and CDR2 are WNHNN and SYGVQD (reference sequence). The CDR3 spans 12 residues. Between the trimmed V and J ends, which lost 1 base and 6 bases, there was a span of 5 bases.

This clone has a handful of counts. The rearrangement joins TRBV7-9 to TRBJ1-5; 10 bases match TRBD1. The V gene end was trimmed by 4 bases and the J gene end by 1 base; junction bases not matched to a gene: 4. CDR1 and CDR2 from the germline V gene are SEHNR and FQNEAQ (reference sequence). The CDR3 spans 16 residues. CDR3 sequence (DNA): TGTGCCAGCAGCTCCTTGACAGGGGGCAGCAATCAGCCCCAGCATTTT. It codes for CASSSLTGGSNQPQHF.

V and J are TRBV4-1 and TRBJ2-3, with D possibly matching TRBD1 (6 bases). CDR3 length: 15 residues. CDR1 and CDR2 from the germline V gene are MGHRA and YSYEKL. V was trimmed by 2 bases and J by 6 bases, leaving 15 bases between them. The CDR3 DNA sequence: TGCGCCAGCAGCCAAACGACAGGTCCGGGGGATACGCAGTATTTT. Translation gives CASSQTTGPGDTQYF.

CDR3 in amino acids: CAWSRYGGRPYEQYF. In DNA, the CDR3 is TGTGCCTGGAGTAGGTATGGCGGGAGACCCTACGAGCAGTACTTC. This chain links TRBV30 with TRBJ2-7; 7 bases agree with TRBD2. The germline V gene encodes CDR1 GTSNPN and CDR2 SVGIG (reference sequence). J gave up 2 bases and V 2 bases, and 9 bases lay outside the gene matches. The CDR3 is made up of 15 amino acids.

The chain employs TRBV12-5 and TRBJ2-5; the match to TRBD2 covers 15 bases. Germline V gene lookup returns CDR1 LGHNT and CDR2 FRNRAP. The CDR3 spans 15 residues. Trimming at V came to 7 bases and at J to 7 bases, leaving 7 bases not matched to a gene. CDR3 nucleotides: TGTGCTAGTGAGACGGGACTAGCGGGAGGTGGGACCCAGTACTTC. Encoded protein: CASETGLAGGGTQYF.